This T cell receptor (beta chain) came from a study of spatial heterogeneity in lung cancer (dated by TCRdb to about 2019). Some background on the complete study: Beta-chain transcripts were consistently detected in greater numbers than alpha-chain transcripts, which likely reflects a higher abundance of beta-chain transcripts. Nonsynonymous mutation counts, determined by whole-exome sequencing of tumor tissue, were related to features of the TCR repertoire. TCR alpha and beta repertoires were quantitatively compared across multiple tumor regions, matched nontumor lung and blood in non-small cell lung cancer. A strong correlation was found between TCR transcript counts in tumor regions and a T cell transcriptional module score from matched bulk RNA-seq. At surgery, hundreds of tumor regions, 63 to 70 matched nontumor lung samples and 50 to 60 PBMC samples were TCR-sequenced for both alpha and beta chains. In the raw uncorrected reads, each unique combination of TCR and UMI appeared on average more than ten times. General study outcomes and caveats: Additional single-cell paired TCR alpha and beta sequencing was considered necessary to confirm, at a functional level, the hypothesis that regional TCRs recognize regional mutations. Estimated TCR-seq coverage of tumor T cells was only approximately 7.4% for alpha chains and approximately 12% for beta chains. The number of expanded intratumoral alpha and beta TCRs correlated with the tumor nonsynonymous mutation count. Counts of ubiquitous and regional expanded TCRs correlated with counts of ubiquitous and regional nonsynonymous mutations, respectively.

The time point label corresponds to: sample taken at primary tumor resection. The donors were some 76 patients from the lung TRACERx cohort who had early-stage, untreated non-small cell lung cancer. For TCR sequencing, whole RNA was extracted from tumor and nontumor lung tissue, or from cryopreserved PBMC samples, and no cell sorting was done. Only patients with enough RNA available from two or more tumor regions were chosen for TCR sequencing. Before selection, tumor and adjacent nontumor lung specimens were reviewed by a lung pathologist. In its sample, this clonotype was seen many times. Its antigen is unknown. The record has no base qualities; no much larger clone is one base away. Measured from the cysteine to the phenylalanine, the CDR3 is 13 residues long. Only the CDR3 DNA stays, 39 bases, in frame from base 1. The germline V gene encodes CDR1 DFQATT and CDR2 SNEGSKA (reference sequence). Cut back by 3 bases and 2 bases, the V and J ends lie 9 bases apart.

Libraries came from 5' RACE. TCRdb records NextSeq 500 as the sequencer. In the TCR library protocol, a unique molecular identifier was attached to each TCR cDNA molecule so that PCR and sequencing errors could be corrected. Per the original workflow: Decombinator tools were used for TCR identification, UMI-based error correction and CDR3 extraction. Expanded TCRs were defined as those above a frequency of 2 per 1,000, corresponding to the top 1% of the tumor frequency distribution. Expanded tumor TCRs were classed as regional if statistically deemed absent (corrected P<0.05) from at least one tumor region, otherwise ubiquitous. Renyi diversity was computed with the R vegan package after each repertoire had been subsampled 100 times to 5,000 TCRs. CDR3 similarity networks were built from amino acid triplet string-kernel similarity, connecting CDR3s with pairwise similarity above 0.82. The public reads were quality trimmed at Q25 with fastp and then assembled into clones with MiXCR by TCRdb, keeping productive beta chains. Every CDR3 protein is listed once, alongside the most common genes and DNA of its rows. What appears here as the V and J calls and clone size reflects TCRdb's work, not the paper's. A total of over 10,000 distinct CDR3 sequences appear in this sample, about 4% of them only once. Approximately 8.5% of the sample goes to the ten largest clones.

Recombination joined TRBV20-1 with TRBJ2-3; TRBD2 is a possible D gene, resting on 5 matching bases. The clonotype originates from a male donor with early-stage non-small cell lung cancer. Sequences were derived from lung tumor tissue, sampled at surgery. The CDR3 reads CSARGDYTDTQYF. Here is the DNA: TGCAGTGCTAGGGGCGACTACACAGATACGCAGTATTTT.